A selection of T cell receptor beta chains follows, all from one sample in a study of T cell responses to AZD1222 COVID-19 vaccine. Sequencing used immunoSEQ multiplex PCR; TCRdb keeps in-frame clones, though not all of them. The profile covers some 140,000 clones, with under 95% appearing a single time and around 3.1% taken by the ten largest. Sequencing used peripheral blood, obtained on day 0 of AZD1222 vaccination. Receptor source: an adult in good health. CDR3s include the opening cysteine and the closing phenylalanine or tryptophan. A D gene is named only where the DNA matches it firmly. Clone size, where shown, is once, few, many, or a class for clones that have expanded.

j_call v_call clone_size d_call cdr3_nt cdr3_aa
TRBJ2-3 TRBV15 NA TRBD2 TGTGCCACCAGCAGAGTAGCGGGAGGAGGTACAGATACGCAGTATTTT CATSRVAGGGTDTQYF
TRBJ1-2 TRBV28 NA TRBD1 TGTGCCAGCAGTTTCTCTCCTGGGACAGGGGGAAGTGGCTACACCTTC CASSFSPGTGGSGYTF
TRBJ2-7 TRBV27 NA NA TGTGCCAGCAGTTTAGGGGCAGGGTGGGGGGAGCAGTACTTC CASSLGAGWGEQYF
TRBJ2-7 TRBV27 NA TRBD1 TGTGCCAGCACCCTAAGGTATCAGGGGGCGAGCTCCTACGAGCAGTACTTC CASTLRYQGASSYEQYF
TRBJ2-3 TRBV4-3 NA TRBD2 TGCGCCAGCAGCCACTTTAGCGGGATGGGCGATACGCAGTATTTT CASSHFSGMGDTQYF
TRBJ2-7 TRBV5-4 NA NA TGTGCCAGCAGCTGGGCGGGTTCCTACGAGCAGTACTTC CASSWAGSYEQYF
TRBJ2-1 TRBV4-2 NA TRBD1 TGTGCCAGCAGCCAGGACAGGGACCACAATGAGCAGTTCTTC CASSQDRDHNEQFF
TRBJ1-2 TRBV5-1 NA NA TGCGCCAGCAGCGGGGGGACTACCAACTATGGCTACACCTTC CASSGGTTNYGYTF
TRBJ2-3 TRBV21-1 once NA TGTGCCAGCAGCAAGGCAGATACGCAGTATTTT CASSKADTQYF
TRBJ2-7 TRBV4-2 NA TRBD2 TGTGCCAGCAGCCAGCAGACTAGCGGGAGCTCCTACGAGCAGTACTTC CASSQQTSGSSYEQYF
TRBJ2-2 TRBV24-1 NA NA TGTGCCACCGGGGCCTCAGGGGGGACCGGGGAGCTGTTTTTT CATGASGGTGELFF
TRBJ1-2 TRBV28 NA NA TGTGCCAGCAGCCCCCCGAGGGGCCTACCGACTGGGAACTATGGCTACACCTTC CASSPPRGLPTGNYGYTF
TRBJ1-1 TRBV4-3 NA NA TGCGCCAGCAGCCCATCGAATCTGAACACTGAAGCTTTCTTT CASSPSNLNTEAFF
TRBJ2-2 TRBV19 NA NA TGTGCCAGTAGCTGGTGGGACACCGGGGAGCTGTTTTTT CASSWWDTGELFF
TRBJ2-5 TRBV7-9 NA NA TGTGCCAGCAGCTTAGATACCGACCAAGAGACCCAGTACTTC CASSLDTDQETQYF
TRBJ1-1 TRBV6-2/TRBV6-3 NA NA TGTGCCAGCAGCCTACGGGGGGGCACTGAAGCTTTCTTT CASSLRGGTEAFF
TRBJ2-1 TRBV6-6 NA TRBD2 TGTGCCAGCAGGATCGGACTAGCCTACAATGAGCAGTTCTTC CASRIGLAYNEQFF
TRBJ1-4 TRBV7-2 NA NA TGTGCCAGCAGCTCCCAGGCCCGACAGAGAAATGAAAAACTGTTTTTT CASSSQARQRNEKLFF
TRBJ1-3 TRBV18 NA NA TGTGCCAGCTCACCACGGACGACGGGATGGGACACCATATATTTT CASSPRTTGWDTIYF
TRBJ1-1 TRBV7-2 NA NA TGTGCCAGCAGCGCCAGCCTTATGAACACTGAAGCTTTCTTT CASSASLMNTEAFF
TRBJ2-7 TRBV6-1 NA NA TGTGCCAGCAGTGAAAGCAAGGCCGGTTTCTACGAGCAGTACTTC CASSESKAGFYEQYF
TRBJ1-1 TRBV28 NA NA TGTGCCAGCAGAGAGACAGGTGGGAACACTGAAGCTTTCTTT CASRETGGNTEAFF
TRBJ1-6 TRBV7-2 once NA TGTGCCAGCAGCTCGGTGGGGAATTCACCCCTCCACTTT CASSSVGNSPLHF
TRBJ1-6 TRBV2 NA NA TGTGCCAGCAAGACAGCGGGGGCGGGTTCACCCCTCCACTTT CASKTAGAGSPLHF
TRBJ2-6 TRBV5-1 few NA TGCGCCAGCCATCCGGGACCTGGGGCCAACGTCCTGACTTTC CASHPGPGANVLTF
TRBJ2-2 TRBV4-3 NA NA TGCGCCAGCACCAACGTCCGGAACACCGGGGAGCTGTTTTTT CASTNVRNTGELFF
TRBJ1-2 TRBV4-3 NA TRBD1 TGCGCCAGCAGCCAAGAGAGGGACAGGGGTTCGTACACCTTC CASSQERDRGSYTF
TRBJ2-3 TRBV3-1/TRBV3-2 NA TRBD1 TGTGCCAGCAGCCAAGAGTACGAGGGGGCCCGGTCAGATACGCAGTATTTT CASSQEYEGARSDTQYF
TRBJ2-1 TRBV9 NA TRBD2 TGTGCCAGCAGCGACAGCGGGAGCTCCTACAATGAGCAGTTCTTC CASSDSGSSYNEQFF
TRBJ1-2 TRBV5-1 NA NA TGCGCCAGCAGCTTGGTACCAACTAACTATGGCTACACCTTC CASSLVPTNYGYTF
TRBJ1-2 TRBV19 NA NA TGTGCCAGTAGTATAGGGAGGGCCTCCGGGCATGGCTACACCTTC CASSIGRASGHGYTF
TRBJ2-2 TRBV19 NA NA TGTGCCAGTAGTGCCAACCGGAGGGCGGGCACCGGGGAGCTGTTTTTT CASSANRRAGTGELFF
TRBJ1-3 TRBV6-5 NA NA TGTGCCAGCGTCGAGTATATCTCTGGAAACACCATATATTTT CASVEYISGNTIYF
TRBJ1-2 TRBV28 NA NA TGTGCCAGCAGCAATGGACGAGCTCACAGAGAGGGCTACACCTTC CASSNGRAHREGYTF
TRBJ2-2 TRBV29-1 few NA TGCAGCGTTGACCAGGGGGGCACCGGGGAGCTGTTTTTT CSVDQGGTGELFF